The clone carrying this T cell receptor (beta chain) was found many times. No antigen is known for it. This entry comes from a study of identical twins. Study outcomes and limitations: An excess of low generation probability was shown by twin-shared out-of-frame alpha sequences. In zero-insertion analyses, partial confounding could arise from invariant MAIT and iNKT cells. Insertions were reduced in abundant cord blood beta clonotypes but not in memory repertoires.

Unique molecular identifiers were present on the cDNA, and a universal primer site came from template switching. TCRdb re-derived calls from the 5' RACE reads in MiXCR, one entry per CDR3 protein. The sample holds 450,000 to 650,000 distinct CDR3 sequences; 9.5% to 10% are singletons and the top ten take around 3%. The CDR3 has 14 residues. V dropped 0 bases and J dropped 1 base, with 9 bases sitting between them. CDR1 is DFQATT and CDR2 is SNEGSKA in the germline V gene (reference sequence). These data also featured in a second study, about yellow fever vaccine responses in identical twins.

The source is a young woman in good health. The chain links TRBV20-1 to TRBJ2-5; no clear D. The sequencing sample was made of PBMCs. The CDR3 sequence is CSARDAELQETQYF. The CDR3 region has the DNA TGCAGTGCTAGAGATGCGGAGCTCCAAGAGACCCAGTACTTC.